This T cell receptor (beta chain) was recovered during a study of CD8 T cells in Susac syndrome. Both CD4+ and CD8+ T cells were negatively isolated, and TEMRA cells underwent FACS enrichment. Losses at the gene ends were 4 bases for V and 3 bases for J; bases not matched to a gene: 9. This CDR3 has 16 amino acids. Germline V lookup: CDR1 LGHDT, CDR2 YNNKEL (reference sequence). RNA in amounts of roughly 0.5 to 1 ug was reverse transcribed with random hexamers. TCRdb recomputed calls from the immunoSEQ multiplex PCR reads with MiXCR, one row per CDR3 protein. The table has approximately 100,000 distinct CDR3 sequences, about 93% seen once.

This TCR came from a human donor in good health. Sequenced input: CD4+ T cells from PBMCs. The chain is built from TRBV3-1 and TRBJ1-1, with 9 positions matching TRBD1. This chain's CDR3 is CASSLGTGTLDTEAFF. Here the CDR3 DNA reads TGTGCCAGCAGCCTCGGGACAGGGACTTTGGACACTGAAGCTTTCTTT.